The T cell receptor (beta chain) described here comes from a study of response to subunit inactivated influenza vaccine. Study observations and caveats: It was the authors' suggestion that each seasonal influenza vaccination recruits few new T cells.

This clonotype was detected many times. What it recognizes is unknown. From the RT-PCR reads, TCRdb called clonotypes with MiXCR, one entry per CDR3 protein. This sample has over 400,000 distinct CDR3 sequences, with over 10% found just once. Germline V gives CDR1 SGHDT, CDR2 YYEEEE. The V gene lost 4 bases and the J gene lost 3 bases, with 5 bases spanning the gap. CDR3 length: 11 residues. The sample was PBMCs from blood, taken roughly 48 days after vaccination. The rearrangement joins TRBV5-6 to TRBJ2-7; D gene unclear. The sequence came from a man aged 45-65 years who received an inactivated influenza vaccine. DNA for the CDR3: TGTGCCAGCAGCGGCCACTACGAGCAGTACTTC. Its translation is CASSGHYEQYF.